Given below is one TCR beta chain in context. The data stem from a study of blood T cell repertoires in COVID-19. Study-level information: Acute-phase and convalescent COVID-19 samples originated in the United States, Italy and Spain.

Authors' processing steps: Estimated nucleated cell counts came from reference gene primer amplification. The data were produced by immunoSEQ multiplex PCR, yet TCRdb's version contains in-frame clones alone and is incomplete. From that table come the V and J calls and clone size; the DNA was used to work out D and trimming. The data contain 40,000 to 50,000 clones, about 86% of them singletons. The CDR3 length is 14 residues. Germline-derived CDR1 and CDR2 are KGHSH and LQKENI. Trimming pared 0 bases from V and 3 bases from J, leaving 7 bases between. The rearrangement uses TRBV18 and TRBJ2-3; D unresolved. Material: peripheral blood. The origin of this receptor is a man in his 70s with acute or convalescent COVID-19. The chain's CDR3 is CASSPPSETDTQYF. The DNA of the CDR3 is TGTGCCAGCTCACCACCGAGCGAGACAGATACGCAGTATTTT. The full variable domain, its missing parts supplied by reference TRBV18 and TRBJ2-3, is NAGVMQNPRHLVRRRGQEARLRCSPMKGHSHVYWYRQLPEEGLKFMVYLQKENIIDESGMPKERFSAEFPKEGPSILRIQQVVRGDSAAYFCASSPPSETDTQYFGPGTRLTVL.